The entry below gives a single T cell receptor beta chain sequence along with its context. Its antigen is currently not known. No clone much larger than this one lies a single base away; base qualities are absent. The immunoSEQ Assay, a bias-controlled multiplex PCR, was used to amplify TCRbeta CDR3 regions from genomic DNA. Regarding the original processing steps: Within the assay, amplification of reference gene primers was used to estimate how many nucleated cells each sample contained. To quantify the absolute abundance of each unique TCRbeta CDR3 rearrangement, sequence reads were collapsed and filtered. For each sample, productive Simpson clonality was calculated as the square root of Simpson's diversity index across productive rearrangements. TCRdb's version of the immuneACCESS table is confined to in-frame rearrangements and falls short of the full clone set. An unresolved V gene accounts for under half of the shortfall where checked; the remainder is of unknown origin. D and trimming come from the DNA, and the V and J calls and clone size come from that table. For this sample there are approximately 290,000 clones; roughly 88% appear just once. The ten biggest clones cover roughly 4% of the sample.

The record originates from a study of blood T cell repertoires in COVID-19 (dated by TCRdb to the early 2020s). Concerning the study at large: Samples from collaborators originated in the United States, Italy and Spain and spanned both the acute and convalescent phases of COVID-19. The prospective study material was composed of cDNA or gDNA derived from T cells, B-cell-depleted T cells, or PBMCs. Deeply sampled blood TCRbeta repertoires from subjects exposed to, actively infected with, or recovered from COVID-19 were included in the dataset. The repertoires were released in a freely available public database meant as a resource for research on the immune response to SARS-CoV-2. Samples came from the ongoing ImmuneRACE study (first 160 participants) plus 1,254 subjects from 6 global collaborators. Sample metadata almost always included a de-identified subject ID, COVID-19 status, age in years and sex. Where HLA class I and class II types were available, the types were taken from metadata supplied by the sample provider, not from assay-based typing. Beyond this particular receptor, the publication reports: The quantity of clinical and demographic metadata differed by source and by participant and was supplied without curation.

Participants in the prospective study were aged roughly 18 to 100 years, lived in 20 to 30 United States geographic areas, and enrolled through a virtual design. To assign participants to cohorts, the prospective study relied on clinical history that participants themselves reported in a screening survey and a study questionnaire. ImmuneRACE Cohort 3 recovered participants were defined by two consecutive negative NP/OP PCR tests, healthcare professional clearance, or symptom resolution. Mobile phlebotomists in the prospective study collected whole blood, serum and a nasopharyngeal or oropharyngeal swab from every participant. Prospective study participants could optionally give additional blood draws and questionnaires over a roughly two-month period. Before DNA extraction, blood samples from the prospective study were shipped at room temperature or frozen. V is pared back by 7 bases and J by 9 bases, with 13 bases lying between the germline termini. CDR1 and CDR2 (MDHEN, SYDVKM) derive from the germline V gene. The CDR3 runs 12 amino acids, cysteine and phenylalanine included. The only DNA kept is the CDR3, 36 bases in frame from the first base.

The sample taken for sequencing was PBMCs or T cells enriched from blood (not recorded which). The origin of this receptor is a woman in her twenties or thirties who had recovered from COVID-19. The chain joins TRBV28 to TRBJ1-5; perhaps TRBD1 is the D gene, with 5 bases matching. Read as DNA, the sequence is TGTGCCAGCACCAGCCCTAGGGGGCCCCAGCATTTT. Its translation is CASTSPRGPQHF.